This T cell receptor (beta chain) was obtained from a study of cytomegalovirus exposure and HLA in healthy donors. Study results and caveats: Most TCR sequences were rare, but some public TCRs occurred in many donors. The classifier reportedly diagnosed cytomegalovirus status with high specificity and sensitivity. Among TCR beta chains, those listed as cytomegalovirus-associated numbered around 160.

The V segment lost 4 bases and the J segment 2 bases; nucleotides outside the gene matches: 6. The CDR3 consists of 16 residues. Per the germline V gene, CDR1 is SEHNR and CDR2 is FQNEAQ (reference sequence). For this clone: Its target is unknown.

Using immunoSEQ multiplex PCR, the repertoire was profiled, and TCRdb retains in-frame clones only, with some absent. The sample lists some 64,000 clones; nearly 98% were seen once. Sequencing input: PBMCs. The receptor's source is a woman aged 18 to 35 in good health and CMV-seropositive. The rearrangement uses TRBV7-9 and TRBJ2-3; 10 bases are shared with TRBD1. The CDR3: CASSWGTGDLTDTQYF. The CDR3 DNA reads TGTGCCAGCAGCTGGGGGACAGGGGACCTCACAGATACGCAGTATTTT.